The T cell receptor beta chain described here comes from a study of CD8+ T cells in alopecia areata. Broader study findings: Shared TCR sequences were less clear between patients than in mice, possibly partly from HLA diversity.

As for this clone: Antigen unknown.

cDNA serving as the sequencing template came from extracted, reverse transcribed RNA. Only in-frame clones appear in the TCRdb table, and some are missing; sequencing was by immunoSEQ multiplex PCR. In the table there are 200,000 to 250,000 clones, 50% to 75% of which are singletons. This CDR3 has 13 amino acids. Trimming left V 6 bases short and J 1 base short, with 6 bases between. In germline, CDR1 is SEHNR, CDR2 FQNEAQ (reference sequence). The sample's treatment: oral pan-JAK inhibitor, 5-10 mg twice daily. The specimen was CD4+ T cells sorted from blood, collected at week 4, from a patient treated with tofacitinib. The clonotype was recovered from a human donor with alopecia areata. The genes are TRBV7-9 and TRBJ2-2; D gene ambiguous. The CDR3 region is CASSPQNTGELFF. The CDR3 nucleotides are TGTGCCAGCAGTCCTCAGAACACCGGGGAGCTGTTTTTT.